This TCR beta chain stems from a study of cytomegalovirus exposure and HLA in healthy donors. Study-wide results and limits: Later analysis identified about 18,000 TCR beta sequences associated with HLA alleles, using a false discovery rate threshold of 0.05. There were a few CMV-associated chains whose specificity for CMV antigens was confirmed in vitro.

Of note for this clone: No antigen is known for it.

PCR amplification relied on 60 Vbeta primers (plus 13 Jbeta primers). Profiling relied on immunoSEQ multiplex PCR, and the TCRdb table lists in-frame clones only, not all of them. This table holds roughly 120,000 clones, approximately 74% found once. CDR3 size: 13 residues. V gave up 5 bases and J gave up 1 base; unmatched junction bases: 4. Germline V gene sequence: CDR1 GTSNPN, CDR2 SVGIG (reference sequence). This receptor was taken from a woman aged 40 to 50 in good health and CMV-seropositive. This rearrangement joins TRBV30 to TRBJ1-1; 7 positions match TRBD1. The sequenced sample consisted of PBMCs. CDR3 sequence (DNA): TGTGCCTGGGCCGGGACAGCGAACACTGAAGCTTTCTTT. Translating gives CAWAGTANTEAFF.